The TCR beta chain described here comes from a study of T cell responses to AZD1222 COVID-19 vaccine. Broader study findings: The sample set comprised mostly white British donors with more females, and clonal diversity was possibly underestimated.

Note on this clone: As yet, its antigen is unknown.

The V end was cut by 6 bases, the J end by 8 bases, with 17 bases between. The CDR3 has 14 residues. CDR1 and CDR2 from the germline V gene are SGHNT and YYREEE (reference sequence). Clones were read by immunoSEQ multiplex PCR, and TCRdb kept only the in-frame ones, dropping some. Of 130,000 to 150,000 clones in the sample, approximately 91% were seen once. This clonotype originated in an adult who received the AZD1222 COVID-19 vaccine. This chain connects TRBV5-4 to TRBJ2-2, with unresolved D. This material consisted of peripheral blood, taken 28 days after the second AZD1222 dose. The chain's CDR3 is CASTPLAAEGELFF. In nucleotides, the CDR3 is TGTGCCAGCACCCCCTTAGCCGCGGAGGGGGAGCTGTTTTTT. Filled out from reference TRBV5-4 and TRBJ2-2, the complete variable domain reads ETGVTQSPTHLIKTRGQQVTLRCSSQSGHNTVSWYQQALGQGPQFIFQYYREEENGRGNFPPRFSGLQFPNYSSELNVNALELDDSALYLCASTPLAAEGELFFGEGSRLTVL.